This T cell receptor beta chain was documented in a study of shared clonotypes between healthy human individuals. Study-level points and caveats: When naive CD4 clonotypes were compared across a few donors, roughly 4.9% were shared. Some clonotypes were shared by all four sorted-subset donors, while others were not shared. The non-shared ones had lower generation probabilities than the shared ones. Blood was the sole source, and tissue repertoires probably differ.

Per the germline V gene, CDR1 is MGHRA and CDR2 is YSYEKL. This CDR3 spans 15 amino acids. The ends lost 2 bases at V and 6 bases at J; junction bases unmatched: 7. Each subset's genomic DNA was split evenly across several immunoSEQ plates. Repertoires were generated with immunoSEQ multiplex PCR, while TCRdb's copy carries only in-frame clones and drops some. The sample contains approximately 810,000 clones, approximately 92% of which appear only once. Points on this clone: Its specificity is unknown.

Naivety among CD8 cells was defined by CD45RO negativity and positive CCR7 selection, thereby excluding terminally differentiated effector memory CD45RA+ cells. The V call is TRBV4-1, the J call TRBJ1-2; 9 positions match TRBD1. Specimen: naive CD8+ T cells sorted from blood. The sequence derives from a man aged 25 to 40 in good health. The CDR3 DNA reads TGCGCCAGCAGCCAAACCCGGGACAGGGCGAATGGCTACACCTTC. Translated, it gives CASSQTRDRANGYTF.